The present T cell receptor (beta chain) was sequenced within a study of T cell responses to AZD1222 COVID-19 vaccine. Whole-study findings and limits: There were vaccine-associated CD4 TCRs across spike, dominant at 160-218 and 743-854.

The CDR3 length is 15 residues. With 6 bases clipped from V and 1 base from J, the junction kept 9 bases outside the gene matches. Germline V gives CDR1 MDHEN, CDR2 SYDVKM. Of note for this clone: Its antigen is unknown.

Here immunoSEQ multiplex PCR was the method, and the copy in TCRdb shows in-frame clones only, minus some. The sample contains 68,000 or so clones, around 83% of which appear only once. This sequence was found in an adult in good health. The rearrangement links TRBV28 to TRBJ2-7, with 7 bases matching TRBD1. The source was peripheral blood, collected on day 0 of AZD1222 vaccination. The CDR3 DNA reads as TGTGCCAGCAGCAATCCCGGGACAGCTTCCTACGAGCAGTACTTC. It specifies CASSNPGTASYEQYF.